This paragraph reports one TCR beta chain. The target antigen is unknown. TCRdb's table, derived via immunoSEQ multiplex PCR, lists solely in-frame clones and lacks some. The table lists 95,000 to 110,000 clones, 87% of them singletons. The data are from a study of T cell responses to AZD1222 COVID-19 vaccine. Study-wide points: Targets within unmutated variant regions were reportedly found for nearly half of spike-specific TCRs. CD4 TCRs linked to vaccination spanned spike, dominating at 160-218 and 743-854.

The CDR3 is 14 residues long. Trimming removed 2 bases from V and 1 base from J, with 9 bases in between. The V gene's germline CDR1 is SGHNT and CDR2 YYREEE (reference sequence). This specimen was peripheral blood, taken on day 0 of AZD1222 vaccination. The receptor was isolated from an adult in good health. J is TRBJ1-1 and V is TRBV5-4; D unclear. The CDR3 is CASSFMGSNTEAFF. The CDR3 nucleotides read TGTGCCAGCAGCTTTATGGGTTCGAACACTGAAGCTTTCTTT.